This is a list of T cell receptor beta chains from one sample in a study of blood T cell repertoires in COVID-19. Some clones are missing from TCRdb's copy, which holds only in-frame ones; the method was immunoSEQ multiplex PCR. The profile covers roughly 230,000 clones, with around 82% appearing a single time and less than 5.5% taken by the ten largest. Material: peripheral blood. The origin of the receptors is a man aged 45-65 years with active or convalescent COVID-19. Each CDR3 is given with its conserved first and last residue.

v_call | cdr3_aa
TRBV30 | CACQQFKGFSGNTIYF
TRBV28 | CASSLTTGGSPLHF
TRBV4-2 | CASSQEQGARETQYF
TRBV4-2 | CASSRRDRDAQETQYF
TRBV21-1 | CASPRGETQYF
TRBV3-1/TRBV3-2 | CASSQGRQGNYGYTF
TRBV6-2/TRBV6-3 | CASSYGGVFTEAFF
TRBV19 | CASSIGGAADTQYF
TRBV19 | CASSTRTGQGEKLFF
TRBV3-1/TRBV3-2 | CASSQLAGEQYF
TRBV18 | CASSPARSGGYNEQFF
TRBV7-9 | CASSSGLLSGANVLTF
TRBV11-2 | CASSGALSSYNEQFF
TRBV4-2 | CASSQPGQGSGNTIYF
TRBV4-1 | CASSQSGDYGYTF
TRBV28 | CASSRDRGRHQPQHF
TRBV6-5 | CASRAGQGETGELFF
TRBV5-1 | CASSLGAAVEYGYTF
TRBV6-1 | CASSEAHRRSAEAFF
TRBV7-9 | CASSHFNRTGAYNEQFF
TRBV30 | CAWSTDRGWTEAFF
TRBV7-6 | CASSNSRSSYNEQFF
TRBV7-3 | CASSLTSDRGTEAFF